Described below is a single T cell receptor (beta chain) sequence and its context. This clonotype was seen a single time. What this receptor recognizes is not known. There are no base qualities to consult, and no much larger clone falls within one base. The roughly 39 donors, aged roughly 6 to 95 years, were systemically healthy Caucasian individuals from Russia. Approximately 9.3 milliliters of peripheral blood were collected from each donor into EDTA-treated Vacutainer tubes. Ficoll-Paque density-gradient centrifugation was used to isolate PBMCs, with at least 6 million obtained per sample. Total RNA, at least 6 micrograms per sample, was extracted from PBMCs with Trizol reagent. For every donor, flow cytometry on a PBMC aliquot measured the percentage of naive CD45RAhigh/CD27high T cells. The data belong to a study of blood T cells in healthy people across ages (dated by TCRdb to between 2015 and 2016). Concerning the study at large: In model experiments, template switching captured about one uniquely barcoded TCR beta cDNA molecule for every two T cells. The study measured age-related changes in TCR beta repertoire diversity using deep sequencing normalized with unique cDNA molecular identifiers. The donors were split into four age groups: young (average 16 years), middle-aged (39), aged (more than 55) and long-lived (82). To avoid experimental bias, donors of different ages were spread randomly across the sequencing lanes. For two donors (one aged 18 to 30 and one aged 80 or older), the study analyzed two additional independent replicas of 1 million unique cDNA reads from the same blood draw. Paper-wide results and their limitations: Observed TCR beta diversity per million T cells fell roughly linearly with age, and a significant reduction was already apparent by age around 44. Because the CMV infection status of the donors was unknown, age-related changes in expanded clonotypes may potentially have been confounded. There was a strong correlation between observed TCR beta diversity and the percentage of naive T cells measured by flow cytometry. Compared with the aged group, the long-lived group had more naive CD4+ T cells, fewer expanded clones and increased TCR diversity, a pattern suggesting age selection. Bulk unsorted PBMC profiling prevented conclusive comparison of naive and antigen-experienced compartments. Estimates of total diversity from one million sequenced T cells were regarded as lower bounds and underestimates.

The germline V gene supplies CDR1 MGHRA and CDR2 YSYEKL. Its CDR3 holds 17 amino acids, cysteine through phenylalanine. Only CDR3 DNA remains: 51 bases, in frame from the first base. V was cut back by 0 bases and J by 6 bases, leaving a gap of 18 bases between them. The receptor library was made with 5' RACE. TCRdb lists the instrument as Illumina HiSeq 2500. A second about 7 to 12 cycle PCR used a sample-barcoded 5' primer and a J-beta primer mix. A template-switch 5' adaptor carrying 12 random nucleotides introduced a unique molecular identifier onto each TCR beta cDNA molecule. Each sample yielded at least 2.5 million CDR3-containing paired-end reads. First-strand cDNA synthesis was performed from all RNA using the Mint cDNA synthesis kit, with priming by a TRBC-specific oligonucleotide. All cDNA was treated with uracil-DNA glycosylase and then went through a first 18-cycle PCR with the universal primers M1SS and BC2_uni_R. Regarding the original processing steps: Normalization of each sample was performed by random selection of 1 million high-quality reads, each carrying a distinct molecular identifier. Reads sharing molecular identifiers were discarded rather than binned into consensus sequences. MiTCR, set to a Q25 quality threshold and the strictest error-elimination algorithm, was used for CDR3 identification, clonotype clustering and error correction. A nonparametric unseen species model with Euler transformation was used to estimate a lower bound on total TCR beta diversity. Starting from the raw public reads, TCRdb applied fastp trimming at Q25, assembled clones with MiXCR and retained in-frame beta chains. When rows share a CDR3 protein, they turn into one entry using the most common DNA and genes. The V and J calls here are based on TCRdb, not the publication. The sample table holds more than 1 million distinct CDR3 sequences, of which more than 40% were seen once. The top ten clonotypes cover under 20% of the sample.

The source is a woman in her fifties or sixties in good health. The V gene is TRBV4-1 and the J gene is TRBJ2-1; the D region is possibly TRBD1 or TRBD2, each matching across 5 bases. Material for sequencing was blood. CDR3 protein: CASSQEGTGYAGNEQFF. The sequenced DNA: TGCGCCAGCAGCCAAGAGGGGACGGGTTACGCTGGCAATGAGCAGTTCTTC.